This T cell receptor beta chain is from a study of tumor-infiltrating lymphocytes in oesophageal squamous cell carcinoma. CDR3 length equals 13 residues. Germline V gene lookup returns CDR1 MDHEN and CDR2 SYDVKM. Between the trimmed V and J ends, which lost 7 bases and 0 bases, there was a span of 10 bases. In TCRdb, the PCR reads were re-called with MiXCR into one record per CDR3 protein. The table lists 10,000 to 15,000 distinct CDR3 sequences, roughly 56% of them singletons. The sequence was collected from a male donor with esophageal squamous cell carcinoma. Input material: esophageal tumor tissue. The rearrangement joins TRBV28 to TRBJ2-7, with D tentatively TRBD1 (5 bases). The CDR3 region has the DNA TGTGCCAGCACAACAGGTTACTCCTACGAGCAGTACTTC. Translated, it gives CASTTGYSYEQYF.